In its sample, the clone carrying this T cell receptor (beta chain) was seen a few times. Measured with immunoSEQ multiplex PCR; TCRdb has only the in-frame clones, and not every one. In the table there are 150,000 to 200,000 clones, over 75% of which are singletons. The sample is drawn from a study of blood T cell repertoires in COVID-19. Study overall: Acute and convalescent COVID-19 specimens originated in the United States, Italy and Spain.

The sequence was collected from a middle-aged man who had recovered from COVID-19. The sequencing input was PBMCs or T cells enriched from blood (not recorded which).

For the CDR3, the DNA is TGCGCCAGCAGCTTGGGGGCAACCAACTATGGCTACACCTTC. As protein: CASSLGATNYGYTF. V is TRBV5-1 and J is TRBJ1-2; D not resolved. The CDR3 has 14 amino acids. V was cut by 0 bases and J by 2 bases, with 8 bases left in between. Germline loops: CDR1 SGHRS, CDR2 YFSETQ. Filled out from reference TRBV5-1 and TRBJ1-2, the complete variable domain reads KAGVTQTPRYLIKTRGQQVTLSCSPISGHRSVSWYQQTPGQGLQFLFEYFSETQRNKGNFPGRFSGRQFSNSRSEMNVSTLELGDSALYLCASSLGATNYGYTFGSGTRLTVV.